One T cell receptor beta chain is described in this entry. Its antigen is not identified. The CDR3 loop spans 15 amino acids. The germline V and J ends were trimmed by 3 bases and 10 bases, with 19 bases remaining between them. Germline V lookup: CDR1 LGHNA, CDR2 YSLEER. These data belong to a study of cytomegalovirus exposure and HLA in healthy donors. Whole-study context: Inside one of the first data releases sat about 91 million unique TCRs taken from HLA-typed donors.

Vbeta (60) and Jbeta (13) primers were used in the PCR. Produced via immunoSEQ multiplex PCR; TCRdb's table is partial and in-frame only. The listing contains 130,000 or so clones. Overall study results and limits: More than 15,000 TCR beta sequences were associated with HLA alleles at 0.05 false discovery rate in a later analysis. In vitro data verified a few CMV-associated chains as specific for CMV antigens. Upon later analysis, HLA-associated TCR beta chains proved more clonally expanded than other, equally common chains.

The source of this sequence is a woman in her forties in good health and CMV-seronegative. Material for sequencing was PBMCs. The chain is built from TRBV4-3 and TRBJ2-1, with D possibly TRBD2 on 6 matching bases. CDR3 in amino acids: CASSHNFAGLNEQFF. The CDR3 nucleotides are TGCGCCAGCAGCCACAACTTCGCGGGGTTGAACGAGCAGTTCTTC.